This TCR beta chain was documented in a study of blood T cells in healthy people across ages. Study results and limitations: With unsorted PBMCs, a conclusive comparison of naive versus antigen-experienced cells was not possible.

A J-beta primer mix and a sample-barcoded 5' primer were used in a second PCR of roughly 6 to 11 cycles. With 12 random nucleotides, a template-switch adaptor tagged each individual cDNA molecule. Via MiXCR, TCRdb re-called the 5' RACE reads, giving one row per CDR3 protein. The sample shows approximately 850,000 distinct CDR3 sequences, 58% of them seen only once. This clonotype was found a few times. What it binds is not known. Donors were systemically healthy Caucasian individuals from Russia aged about 6 to 90 years. With each sample, at least 5 micrograms of total RNA were extracted. The TCR sequence derives from a man aged 25-45 years in good health. The sequenced material came from blood.

CDR3 region: CASSQDGSNPDTQYF. CDR3 in DNA: TGTGCCAGCAGCCAAGACGGTTCCAATCCAGATACGCAGTATTTT. V is TRBV4-2 and J is TRBJ2-3; D gene uncertain. Germline lookup yields CDR1 LGHNA and CDR2 YNFKEQ. The CDR3 runs 15 residues. Trimming pared 0 bases from V and 4 bases from J, leaving 11 bases between.